Listed here are 8 T cell receptor beta chains from one sample, sequenced in a study of CD8+CD57+ T cells in acquired aplastic anemia. Genomic DNA, serving as template, underwent TCR beta VDJ and CDR3 profiling. Using its own MiXCR run on the reads, TCRdb lists one record per CDR3 protein. The data show some 150,000 distinct CDR3 sequences, with 40% to 65% seen just once and less than 15% held by the top ten. The patients chosen for sequencing had shown expansion of CD8+CD57+ cells (detected by flow cytometry). Sequenced input: sorted CD4+, CD8+, or CD8+CD57+ T cells (not recorded which) from PBMCs. These receptors came from a human donor with aplastic anemia.

The V and J genes are TRBV9 and TRBJ2-5; D is perhaps TRBD2 (5 bases). The CDR3 is 14 amino acids. V was cut by 4 bases and J by 2 bases, with 12 bases left in between. Looked up from germline, CDR1 is SGDLS and CDR2 is YYNGEE. CDR3 DNA: TGTGCCAGCAGCCCCCGGACTGATCAAGAGACCCAGTACTTC. Protein product: CASSPRTDQETQYF. The full variable domain, rest sourced from reference TRBV9 and TRBJ2-5, is DSGVTQTPKHLITATGQRVTLRCSPRSGDLSVYWYQQSLDQGLQFLIQYYNGEERAKGNILERFSAQQFPDLHSELNLSSLELGDSALYFCASSPRTDQETQYFGPGTRLLVL.

J is TRBJ1-6 and V is TRBV2; maybe TRBD1 (6 bases). Looked up from germline, CDR1 is SNHLY and CDR2 is FYNNEI. The CDR3 consists of 13 residues. V gave up 6 bases and J gave up 4 bases, with 7 bases separating them. In DNA, the CDR3 is TGTGCCAGCAGCACAGGGTATAATTCACCCCTCCACTTT. The encoded protein is CASSTGYNSPLHF.

The J gene is TRBJ2-1, the V gene TRBV9; no reliable D call. Germline CDR1 SGDLS, CDR2 YYNGEE. V lost 0 bases and J lost 8, with 9 bases in between. This CDR3 comprises 13 residues. CDR3 sequence reads: CASSVGGEDEQFF. The CDR3 bases are TGTGCCAGCAGCGTAGGAGGAGAGGATGAGCAGTTCTTC.

The gene calls are TRBV5-1 and TRBJ2-3, with D possibly being TRBD1 or TRBD2 (5 bases each). The CDR3 extends over 17 amino acids. Between the trimmed V and J ends, which lost 1 base and 0 bases, there was a span of 15 bases. From germline, CDR1 is SGHRS and CDR2 YFSETQ. The CDR3 DNA sequence: TGCGCCAGCAGCTTGATGGTCGCCGGGACGAGCACAGATACGCAGTATTTT. It codes for CASSLMVAGTSTDTQYF.

V and J are TRBV10-3 and TRBJ1-1, with D possibly TRBD1 on 6 matching bases. CDR1 ENHRY and CDR2 SYGVKD come from the germline V gene. This CDR3 is built from 15 residues. The V end was cut by 2 bases, the J end by 5 bases, with 15 bases between. CDR3 nucleotides: TGTGCCATCAGTGAGGGGGGCGCCCGCGGGACTGAAGCTTTCTTT. It translates to CAISEGGARGTEAFF.

This clonotype was observed many times. This rearrangement joins TRBV2 to TRBJ2-7; D not resolved. CDR1 is SNHLY and CDR2 is FYNNEI in the germline V gene. The CDR3 sequence is 15 residues long. The V gene lost 6 bases and the J gene lost 4 bases, with 19 bases spanning the gap. CDR3 bases: TGTGCCAGCAGGCTGGGGATTTCACCAAAGTACGAGCAGTACTTC. Protein: CASRLGISPKYEQYF.

This chain uses TRBV24-1 with TRBJ2-3, with a tentative D call TRBD1 (6 bases). Per the germline V gene, CDR1 is KGHDR and CDR2 is SFDVKD. The V end was cut by 4 bases, the J end by 0 bases, with 19 bases between. The CDR3 has 18 amino acids. CDR3 in amino acids: CATSDRPADSASTDTQYF. The DNA of the CDR3 is TGTGCCACCAGTGACCGACCAGCGGACAGTGCTAGCACAGATACGCAGTATTTT.

V and J are TRBV10-3 and TRBJ1-5; no clear D gene. The CDR3 runs to 15 residues. Germline-derived CDR1 and CDR2 are ENHRY and SYGVKD. Between the trimmed V and J ends, which lost 5 bases and 6 bases, there was a span of 17 bases. CDR3 nucleotide sequence: TGTGCCATCAGTTTGGGCGGTTTTTCTATTCAGCCCCAGCATTTT. Encoded protein: CAISLGGFSIQPQHF.